This TCR beta chain was recorded in a study of neurological immune-mediated disorders. The cDNA came from 5'RACE, which used 10-nucleotide random UMIs. A single record per CDR3 protein comes from TCRdb applying MiXCR to the 5' RACE reads. The table has about 50,000 distinct CDR3 sequences, about 9.3% seen once; the top ten hold about 5.7%. V dropped 5 bases and J dropped 4; count of bases not matched to a gene: 16. The CDR3 covers 18 residues. Germline CDR1 is KGHSH and CDR2 is LQKENI. Study observations and caveats: HTLV-1-associated myelopathy had the most TCR clonal expansion, and multiple sclerosis had the least, less than healthy controls.

Only a few counts were recorded for this clonotype. Its cognate antigen is unknown. V is TRBV18 and J is TRBJ2-7; 11 nucleotides line up with TRBD2. This clonotype originated in a man in his sixties or seventies with HTLV-1-associated myelopathy (HAM/TSP). The specimen sequenced was PBMCs. The CDR3 loop reads CASSRWGTSGSRLYEQYF. CDR3 in DNA: TGTGCCAGCTCAAGATGGGGTACTAGCGGGAGCCGTCTTTACGAGCAGTACTTC.